This T cell receptor beta chain was recorded in a study of tumor and adjacent non-tumor tissue in lung cancer. Study context: Histology: around 13 adenocarcinoma, a couple of squamous cell carcinoma, 1 small cell lung cancer. Around 4 million productive TCRbeta reads were obtained per sample on average.

This CDR3 has 14 residues. CDR1 and CDR2 from the germline V gene are DFQATT and SNEGSKA (reference sequence). Trimming at V came to 3 bases and at J to 5 bases, leaving 9 bases not matched to a gene. RNA was extracted from bulk tissue without any cell sorting. Between August and November 2014, newly diagnosed, chemotherapy-naive lung cancer patients underwent thoracic surgery in China. Study results and limitations: Significantly higher TCR diversity was found in tumor than normal lung.

This clonotype was seen repeatedly, ten times or more. Its cognate antigen is unknown. A modified ARM-PCR protocol with three rounds of nested PCR amplified TCRbeta. MiXCR, applied by TCRdb to the multiplex PCR reads, yields one record per CDR3 protein. The sample carries about 80,000 distinct CDR3 sequences, around 80% recorded once. What was sequenced was lung tumor tissue. The clonotype originates from a woman in her fifties or sixties with non-small cell lung cancer. The chain has TRBV20-1 and TRBJ2-7, with 8 bases matching TRBD2. CDR3 DNA sequence: TGCAGTGCTAGTTCCAGCGGGAGAGCCAACGAGCAGTACTTC. Its translation: CSASSSGRANEQYF.